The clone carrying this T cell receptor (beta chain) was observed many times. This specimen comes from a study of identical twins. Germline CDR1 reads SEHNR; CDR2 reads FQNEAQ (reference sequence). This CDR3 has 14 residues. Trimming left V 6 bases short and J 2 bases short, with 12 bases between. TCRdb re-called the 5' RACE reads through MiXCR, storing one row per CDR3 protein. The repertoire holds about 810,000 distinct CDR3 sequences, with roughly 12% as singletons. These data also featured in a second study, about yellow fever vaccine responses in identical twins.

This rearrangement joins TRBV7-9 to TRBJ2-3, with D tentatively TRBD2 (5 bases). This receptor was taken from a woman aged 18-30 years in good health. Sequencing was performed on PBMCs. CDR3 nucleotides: TGTGCCAGCAGGTGGAGGAGTCCCACAGATACGCAGTATTTT. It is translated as CASRWRSPTDTQYF.